The source of this T cell receptor beta chain is a study of identical twins. General study findings and limits: Possibly, invariant MAIT and iNKT cells partly confounded zero-insertion analyses. The same donors were not followed; conclusions instead depended on cross-sectional statistical analysis. Models underestimated TCR alpha sharing (out-of-frame) in monozygotic twins.

This clonotype was counted between two and nine times. Its antigen is not identified. CDR3 length: 22 amino acids. V was clipped by 0 bases and J by 0 bases, with 28 bases between them. Germline V gene sequence: CDR1 WSHSY, CDR2 SAAADI. TCRdb reanalysed the 5' RACE reads using MiXCR and keeps one entry per CDR3 protein. The table lists some 320,000 distinct CDR3 sequences, more than 9% of them singletons, with 7.2% in the top ten. The same specimen was also included in a second study, on yellow fever vaccine responses in identical twins. That source adds: Vaccine T cell responses of twins reportedly seemed partly convergent and partly personalized.

The receptor's source is a young woman in good health. The sample comprised CD8+ T cells sorted from blood. The V call is TRBV10-2, the J call TRBJ2-3; D not resolved. CDR3 coding DNA: TGCGCCAGCAGTGAGTCTTCCATACCCGAAGACTGGACCCAAGCTAGCACAGATACGCAGTATTTT. Its protein product is CASSESSIPEDWTQASTDTQYF.